These 18 T cell receptor beta chains were sequenced from one sample in a study of T cell repertoires in cytomegalovirus infection. From the reads, TCRdb called clonotypes with MiXCR, one entry per CDR3 protein. The data show 200,000 to 250,000 distinct CDR3 sequences, 9% to 15% seen once. The source material was PBMCs. These receptors originate from a human donor in good health (CMV status not recorded). Some clones in this sample may be carry-over from other donors' samples.

This clonotype was counted at least ten times. The rearrangement links TRBV5-6 to TRBJ1-5; TRBD1 might be the D (5 bases). The length of the CDR3 is 16 residues. Trimming pared 3 bases from V and 4 bases from J, leaving 17 bases between. Germline V gives CDR1 SGHDT, CDR2 YYEEEE. The CDR3 DNA follows: TGTGCCAGCAGCTCTACCGGGACGGCGATAAATCAGCCCCAGCATTTT. Amino acid sequence: CASSSTGTAINQPQHF.

This clonotype came up many times. J is TRBJ2-5 and V is TRBV10-3, with a possible D match to TRBD1 (6 bases). Germline-derived CDR1 and CDR2 are ENHRY and SYGVKD. The CDR3 runs to 17 residues. V lost 0 bases, J lost 2 bases, and 16 bases lay in between. The CDR3 DNA is TGTGCCATCAGTGAGTCGATAGGCAGGGGAACTCAAGAGACCCAGTACTTC. It translates to CAISESIGRGTQETQYF.

This clonotype was detected many times. The rearrangement uses TRBV7-2 and TRBJ2-7; D might be TRBD1 (5 bases). The CDR3 consists of 14 residues. V lost 5 bases to trimming and J lost 4 bases, with 15 bases between them. Germline-derived CDR1 and CDR2 are SGHTA and FQGNSA. In DNA, the CDR3 is TGTGCCAGCAGCACTCGACAGATACCATACGAGCAGTACTTC. This encodes CASSTRQIPYEQYF.

This clonotype was observed at least ten times. CDR3 nucleotides: TGTGCCAGCAGTACACAGGGTATCGGCTACGAGCAGTACTTC. Translated, it gives CASSTQGIGYEQYF. The chain links TRBV6-2 or TRBV6-3 to TRBJ2-7, with D perhaps TRBD1 (6 bases). Germline loops: CDR1 MNHEY, CDR2 SVGEGT. The CDR3 loop spans 14 amino acids. V lost 5 bases and J lost 3, with 14 bases in between.

Ten or more counts support this clonotype. This chain joins TRBV7-9 and TRBJ1-2, with D possibly matching TRBD1 (6 bases). This CDR3 has 15 amino acids. Trimming pared 5 bases from V and 1 base from J, leaving 14 bases between. The germline gives CDR1 SEHNR, CDR2 FQNEAQ (reference sequence). The CDR3 sequence: CASSPQDRINYGYTF. The CDR3 DNA follows: TGTGCCAGCAGCCCGCAGGACAGAATTAACTATGGCTACACCTTC.

This chain uses TRBV7-2 with TRBJ2-6; the D is unclear. The germline gives CDR1 SGHTA, CDR2 FQGNSA. The CDR3 runs to 14 residues. V lost 2 bases, J lost 2 bases, and 4 bases lay in between. DNA for the CDR3: TGTGCCAGCAGCTTAATCGCTGGGGCCAACGTCCTGACTTTC. Translation gives CASSLIAGANVLTF.

This chain connects TRBV5-1 to TRBJ2-7; 7 bases are a match to TRBD1. After removal of 3 bases from V and 3 bases from J, the junction contained 9 bases not matched to a gene. This CDR3 contains 15 residues. Per germline, CDR1 SGHRS and CDR2 YFSETQ. CDR3 amino acids: CASSSWTGGFYEQYF. The CDR3 coding sequence is TGCGCCAGCAGCTCTTGGACAGGTGGTTTCTACGAGCAGTACTTC.

This clonotype was seen just once. The V call is TRBV5-1, the J call TRBJ2-1; D possibly corresponds to TRBD2 (5 bases). Per the germline V gene, CDR1 is SGHRS and CDR2 is YFSETQ. V lost 0 bases to trimming and J lost 9 bases, with 13 bases between them. The CDR3 consists of 14 residues. The CDR3 DNA is TGCGCCAGCAGCTTGGAAGTTAGCGAGGGTGAGCAGTTCTTC. Encoded protein: CASSLEVSEGEQFF.

Turning to this clonotype: A much more abundant neighbour one base away suggests this may be a read error. This chain links TRBV19 with TRBJ2-2; 9 nucleotides line up with TRBD1. Trimming at V came to 8 bases and at J to 6 bases, leaving 7 bases not matched to a gene. CDR1 is LNHDA and CDR2 is SQIVND in the germline V gene (reference sequence). CDR3 length: 14 amino acids. CDR3 residues: CASRWDRVAGELFF. The CDR3 bases are TGTGCCAGTCGCTGGGACAGGGTCGCCGGGGAGCTGTTTTTT.

This clonotype was recorded once. The genes are TRBV20-1 and TRBJ2-7, with 9 positions matching TRBD1. Germline V gives CDR1 DFQATT, CDR2 SNEGSKA (reference sequence). The CDR3 consists of 14 residues. After removal of 5 bases from V and 2 bases from J, the junction contained 7 bases not matched to a gene. CDR3 sequence (DNA): TGCAGTGCTTATACCGGGACAGGGACCTACGAGCAGTACTTC. This translates into CSAYTGTGTYEQYF.

This clonotype was recorded at least ten times. This sequence joins TRBV7-2 and TRBJ2-1; D not resolved. There are 11 residues in the CDR3. Trimming pared 5 bases from V and 5 bases from J, leaving 4 bases between. The germline CDR1 and CDR2 sequences are SGHTA and FQGNSA. CDR3 amino acids: CASSDHNEQFF. The CDR3 coding sequence is TGTGCCAGCAGCGACCACAATGAGCAGTTCTTC.

This clonotype was counted at least ten times. V and J are TRBV28 and TRBJ1-2; TRBD1 is a possible D gene (5 bases). Per the germline V gene, CDR1 is MDHEN and CDR2 is SYDVKM. V shed 4 bases and J shed 9 bases, with 18 bases lying between them. The CDR3 is made up of 14 amino acids. The DNA for the CDR3 is TGTGCCAGCAGTTGGGGGGACGGAGTTGGGCGCTACACCTTC. Protein: CASSWGDGVGRYTF.

The sample holds many counts of this clonotype. This chain uses TRBV12-3 or TRBV12-4 with TRBJ2-7, with TRBD1 as a possible D gene (6 bases). Trimming took off 6 bases at V and 3 bases at J, with 12 bases between the two ends. CDR3 length: 13 residues. The CDR3 spells CASSPDRSYEQYF. CDR3 sequence (DNA): TGTGCCAGCAGCCCCGACAGGAGCTACGAGCAGTACTTC.

This clonotype was counted only a few times. The CDR3 is CASRAQGGHAYEQYF. The CDR3 DNA reads TGTGCCAGTAGAGCACAGGGAGGGCATGCCTACGAGCAGTACTTC. This chain uses TRBV19 with TRBJ2-7; maybe TRBD2 (7 bases). Germline lookup yields CDR1 LNHDA and CDR2 SQIVND (reference sequence). This CDR3 is 15 amino acids long. Trimming left V 6 bases short and J 2 bases short, with 17 bases between.

The chain links TRBV4-2 to TRBJ2-1, with TRBD2 identical over 10 bases. The V gene's germline CDR1 is LGHNA and CDR2 YNFKEQ. The trim removed 2 bases at V and 5 bases at J, leaving 6 bases unmatched. The CDR3 spans 16 residues. In nucleotides, the CDR3 is TGTGCCAGCAGCCAATTAGCGGGGGGACCCCACAATGAGCAGTTCTTC. This gives the protein CASSQLAGGPHNEQFF.

Concerning this clonotype itself: A much larger clone lies a single base off, so this may be a read error. The rearrangement joins TRBV6-6 to TRBJ1-1, with TRBD1 as a possible D gene (5 bases). Deletions cut 3 bases from V and 6 bases from J, with 17 bases between. The CDR3 contains 15 residues. CDR1 is MNHNY and CDR2 is SVGAGI in the germline V gene (reference sequence). CDR3 sequence reads: CASSYLEGCPPEAFF. As DNA, the CDR3 is TGTGCCAGCAGTTATTTGGAGGGGTGCCCTCCTGAAGCTTTCTTT.

This clonotype was detected only a few times. The genes are TRBV6-4 and TRBJ2-1; D ambiguous. CDR1 is MRHNA and CDR2 is SNTAGT in the germline V gene. V was shortened by 4 bases and J by 5 bases, with 6 bases between the two germline ends. This CDR3 has 12 amino acids. The CDR3 DNA sequence: TGTGCCAGCAGTGGCCAGAACAATGAGCAGTTCTTC. Its translation: CASSGQNNEQFF.

This clonotype was recorded at least ten times. The chain uses TRBV6-2 or TRBV6-3 and TRBJ2-5, with 7 bases identical to TRBD1. V lost 6 bases, J lost 6 bases, and 7 bases stayed unmatched. This CDR3 comprises 13 residues. The germline V gene has CDR1 MNHEY and CDR2 SVGEGT. The CDR3 DNA follows: TGTGCCAGCAGGGCCTCAGGGGGTAAGACCCAGTACTTC. Encoded protein: CASRASGGKTQYF.